The present entry profiles one TCR beta chain with its context. This clonotype showed up just a few times. Its antigen has not been determined. No per-base quality is available; no much larger clone lies one base away. This specimen belongs to a study of response to subunit inactivated influenza vaccine (dated by TCRdb to 2016 to 2018). For context, the study as a whole: Deep quantitative T cell receptor repertoire profiling was used in the study to track responses to a trivalent subunit inactivated influenza vaccine.

Libraries were constructed by RT-PCR. Instrument used: Illumina HiSeq 2500. TCRdb reworked the public reads: Q25 trimming with fastp, MiXCR clone assembly, productive beta chains retained. Identical CDR3 proteins give one entry, which carries the most common genes and DNA. Present in this sample are about 240,000 distinct CDR3 sequences, more than 9% of which were seen just once. Approximately 7.8% of the sample lies in the top ten. V was cut back by 2 bases and J by 0 bases, leaving a gap of 8 bases between them. For CDR1 and CDR2, the germline V gene (reference sequence) lists GTSNPN and SVGIG. Reading from cysteine to phenylalanine, the CDR3 counts 14 amino acids. The entry retains the CDR3 DNA only, 42 bases that are in frame from base 1. The paper as a whole reports these results and caveats: The authors proposed that each seasonal influenza vaccination may bring in only a limited number of new T cells.

The chain employs TRBV30 and TRBJ1-5; the D gene remains uncertain. Sequences were derived from non-naive T cells sorted from PBMCs, sampled less than 15 days before vaccination. The sample's cell subset or site label, in plain terms: memory T cell fraction. The clonotype was recovered from a man in his fifties who received an inactivated influenza vaccine. Donor details come from another sample of the same person, matched by shared clones. The DNA reads TGTGCCTGGAGTTCGGGGAATAGCAATCAGCCCCAGCATTTT. This codes for CAWSSGNSNQPQHF.